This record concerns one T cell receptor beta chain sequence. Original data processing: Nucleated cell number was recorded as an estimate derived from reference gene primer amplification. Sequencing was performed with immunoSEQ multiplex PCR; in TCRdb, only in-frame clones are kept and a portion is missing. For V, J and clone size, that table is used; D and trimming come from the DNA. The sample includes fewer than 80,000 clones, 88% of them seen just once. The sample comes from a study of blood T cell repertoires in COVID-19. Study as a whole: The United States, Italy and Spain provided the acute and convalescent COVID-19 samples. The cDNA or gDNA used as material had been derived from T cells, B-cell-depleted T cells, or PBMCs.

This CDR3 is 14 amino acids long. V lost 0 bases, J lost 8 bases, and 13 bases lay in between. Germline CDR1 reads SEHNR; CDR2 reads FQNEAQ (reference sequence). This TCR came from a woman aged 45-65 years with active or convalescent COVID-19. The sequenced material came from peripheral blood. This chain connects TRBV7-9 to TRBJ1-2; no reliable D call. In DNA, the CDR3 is TGTGCCAGCAGCTTAGCGGAAAGGAGATTAGGCTACACCTTC. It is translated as CASSLAERRLGYTF.